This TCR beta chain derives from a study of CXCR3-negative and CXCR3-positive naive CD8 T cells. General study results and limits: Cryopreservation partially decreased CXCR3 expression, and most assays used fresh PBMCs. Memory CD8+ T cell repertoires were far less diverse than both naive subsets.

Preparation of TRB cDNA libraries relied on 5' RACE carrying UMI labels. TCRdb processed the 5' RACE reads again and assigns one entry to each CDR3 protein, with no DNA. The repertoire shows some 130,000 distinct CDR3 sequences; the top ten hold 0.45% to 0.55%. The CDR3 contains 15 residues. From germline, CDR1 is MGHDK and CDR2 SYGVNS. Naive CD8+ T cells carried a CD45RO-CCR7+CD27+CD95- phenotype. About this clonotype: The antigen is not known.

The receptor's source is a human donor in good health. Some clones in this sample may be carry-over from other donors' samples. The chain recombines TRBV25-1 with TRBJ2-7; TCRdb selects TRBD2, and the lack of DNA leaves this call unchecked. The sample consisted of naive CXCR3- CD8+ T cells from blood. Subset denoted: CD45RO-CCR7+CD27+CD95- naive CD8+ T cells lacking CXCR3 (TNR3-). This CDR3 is CASSEQLAGTYEQYF.